This T cell receptor (beta chain) was retrieved from a study of long-term antiretroviral therapy in people with HIV. This clone is labeled as medium-sized. As yet, its antigen is unknown. The sample holds other DNA sequences that translate to the same CDR3. CDR3 length: 13 amino acids. Between the trimmed V and J ends, which lost 0 bases and 4 bases, there was a span of 7 bases. The V gene's germline CDR1 is LGHNA and CDR2 YSLEER. Among participants with HIV, every one received treatment in the United States. Version v3.0 of the immunoSEQ assay was performed at survey level. Profiling relied on immunoSEQ multiplex PCR, and the TCRdb table lists in-frame clones only, not all of them. The sample has about 17,000 clones; 79% are singletons. Study outcomes and limitations: Dominance of pre-ART expanded clones persisted, fluctuating and often declining after ART. Even long-term ART left TRB diversity below transplant donor controls, despite gains. Control repertoires displayed wider CDR3 length ranges than the HIV repertoires.

This TCR was recovered from a man under 40 with HIV. V is TRBV4-3 and J is TRBJ2-7; the D gene is possibly TRBD2 (6 bases). The sample in question was unsorted PBMCs, obtained at the start of antiretroviral therapy. CDR3 loop: CASSQDGGYEQYF. The DNA for the CDR3 is TGCGCCAGCAGCCAAGATGGGGGGTACGAGCAGTACTTC.